This is a list of T cell receptor beta chains from one sample in a study of T cells after yellow fever vaccination. TCRdb ran MiXCR on the 5' RACE reads and lists one entry per CDR3 protein. The data hold about 310,000 distinct CDR3 sequences, with less than 4.5% observed a single time. Sequences were derived from PBMCs, sampled on the day of the yellow fever booster vaccination. The origin of the receptors is a man between 18 and 29 years old who received the YFV17D yellow fever vaccine. The CDR3 runs from the conserved cysteine through the conserved F or W. The order of the fields is J gene, D gene, clone size, V gene, CDR3 protein, CDR3 DNA. D genes are given only for firm matches. The size field is filled for only some rows; it gives once, few, many or a size class.

>TRBJ2-7|NA|NA|TRBV2
CASSPEGGFRYEQYF
TGTGCCAGCAGCCCTGAGGGGGGGTTCAGATACGAGCAGTACTTC
>TRBJ2-2|NA|many|TRBV6-5
CASSPLVTGELFF
TGTGCCAGCAGCCCGTTGGTCACCGGGGAGCTGTTTTTT
>TRBJ1-4|NA|few|TRBV6-6
CASSLGSGLFF
TGTGCCAGCAGTTTGGGGTCGGGACTGTTTTTT
>TRBJ2-2|NA|few|TRBV7-2
CASGGRNTGELFF
TGTGCCAGCGGGGGAAGAAACACCGGGGAGCTGTTTTTT
>TRBJ2-3|TRBD2|many|TRBV5-1
CASSPWTSGTDTQYF
TGCGCCAGCAGCCCCTGGACTAGCGGGACAGATACGCAGTATTTT
>TRBJ2-7|TRBD1|many|TRBV12-3/TRBV12-4
CASSRTGEQYF
TGTGCCAGCAGTCGGACAGGCGAGCAGTACTTC
>TRBJ1-1|TRBD1|many|TRBV5-1
CASSSGTGGNTEAFF
TGCGCCAGCAGCTCTGGCACAGGGGGGAACACTGAAGCTTTCTTT
>TRBJ1-1|TRBD1|many|TRBV3-1
CASSQVRQGTPEAFF
TGTGCCAGCAGCCAAGTGAGACAGGGTACCCCTGAAGCTTTCTTT
>TRBJ2-1|NA|few|TRBV7-9
CASSLGGGGSIHEQFF
TGTGCCAGCAGCTTAGGAGGGGGGGGATCAATCCATGAGCAGTTCTTC
>TRBJ2-7|NA|many|TRBV14
CASSQSYEQYF
TGTGCCAGCAGCCAGTCCTACGAGCAGTACTTC
>TRBJ2-1|TRBD2|NA|TRBV7-8
CASRIAGARSEQFF
TGTGCCAGCAGGATAGCGGGGGCTAGAAGTGAGCAGTTCTTC
>TRBJ2-3|NA|many|TRBV7-2
CASSLTGTTDTQYF
TGTGCCAGCAGCTTAACGGGGACCACAGATACGCAGTATTTT
>TRBJ2-5|NA|many|TRBV7-9
CASSLAREKETQYF
TGTGCCAGCAGCTTAGCCCGGGAGAAAGAGACCCAGTACTTC
>TRBJ2-4|NA|few|TRBV9
CASSEGTSRAKNIQYF
TGTGCCAGCAGCGAGGGCACCTCACGGGCCAAAAACATTCAGTACTTC
>TRBJ1-4|NA|NA|TRBV23-1
CASSPRTLRANEKLFF
TGCGCCAGCAGTCCTCGGACCCTCCGGGCTAATGAAAAACTGTTTTTT
>TRBJ2-1|NA|many|TRBV12-3/TRBV12-4
CASSLITGGDNEQFF
TGTGCCAGCAGTTTAATAACAGGGGGGGACAATGAGCAGTTCTTC
>TRBJ2-1|TRBD2|many|TRBV4-2
CASSQDLGGGYNEQFF
TGTGCCAGCAGCCAAGATCTTGGGGGGGGATACAATGAGCAGTTCTTC
>TRBJ1-5|NA|many|TRBV7-9
CASSLESGGNQPQHF
TGTGCCAGCAGCTTAGAATCTGGGGGGAATCAGCCCCAGCATTTT
>TRBJ1-6|NA|many|TRBV9
CASSVQGYNSPLHF
TGTGCCAGCAGCGTACAGGGTTATAATTCACCCCTCCACTTT
>TRBJ1-2|TRBD1|many|TRBV2
CASSTDREDPANYGYTF
TGTGCCAGCAGCACGGACAGGGAAGACCCAGCTAACTATGGCTACACCTTC
>TRBJ2-3|NA|NA|TRBV20-1
CSARDRPPGAWDTQYF
TGCAGTGCTAGAGACCGACCCCCGGGGGCTTGGGATACGCAGTATTTT
>TRBJ1-3|NA|NA|TRBV20-1
CSAIKSSGNTIYF
TGCAGTGCTATAAAGAGCTCTGGAAACACCATATATTTT
>TRBJ2-4|TRBD2|many|TRBV7-2
CASSYGLAGTQAKNIQYF
TGTGCCAGCAGCTACGGACTAGCGGGAACACAGGCCAAAAACATTCAGTACTTC
>TRBJ2-5|NA|many|TRBV7-2
CASSLDWGGRSKTQYF
TGTGCCAGCAGCTTAGATTGGGGGGGGCGCTCAAAGACCCAGTACTTC
>TRBJ2-1|TRBD2|few|TRBV27
CASSPLSGGGAWDEQFF
TGTGCCAGCAGCCCTCTCAGCGGCGGGGGAGCTTGGGATGAGCAGTTCTTC
>TRBJ1-3|NA|NA|TRBV19
CAIRPDLSGNTIYF
TGTGCCATACGACCGGACCTCTCTGGAAACACCATATATTTT
>TRBJ2-7|TRBD2|NA|TRBV6-6
CASSLLGGGGFSYEQYF
TGTGCCAGCAGTCTCCTGGGTGGCGGGGGGTTCTCCTACGAGCAGTACTTC
>TRBJ2-1|NA|many|TRBV7-6
CASSLRGAGNEQFF
TGTGCCAGCAGCTTACGGGGGGCCGGCAATGAGCAGTTCTTC
>TRBJ2-3|NA|many|TRBV7-8
CASSYPTGTERDTQYF
TGTGCCAGCAGCTACCCGACAGGCACCGAACGGGATACGCAGTATTTT
>TRBJ2-5|TRBD2|few|TRBV20-1
CSARGLAGKETQYF
TGCAGTGCTAGAGGACTAGCGGGGAAAGAGACCCAGTACTTC
>TRBJ1-2|NA|many|TRBV29-1
CSVKGVGGGYTF
TGCAGCGTTAAAGGGGTCGGGGGTGGCTACACCTTC
>TRBJ2-1|TRBD2|NA|TRBV20-1
CSARQPGLALNEQFF
TGCAGTGCTAGACAACCGGGACTAGCTCTCAATGAGCAGTTCTTC
>TRBJ2-5|NA|NA|TRBV11-2
CASTLRVQETQYF
TGTGCCAGCACCCTTAGAGTCCAAGAGACCCAGTACTTC
>TRBJ1-2|NA|many|TRBV28
CASAAPQRGGKNGYTF
TGTGCCAGCGCCGCCCCCCAGCGGGGCGGTAAAAATGGCTACACCTTC
>TRBJ2-7|TRBD1|few|TRBV4-3
CASSHLGWGTGSYEQYF
TGCGCCAGCAGCCACCTCGGCTGGGGGACAGGCTCCTACGAGCAGTACTTC
>TRBJ2-1|NA|many|TRBV5-1
CASSTAGTRVPESSYNEQFF
TGCGCCAGCAGCACCGCCGGGACTCGCGTACCGGAAAGCTCCTACAATGAGCAGTTCTTC
>TRBJ2-1|NA|few|TRBV11-2
CASSLVGGRSSYNEQFF
TGTGCCAGCAGCTTAGTAGGCGGTCGAAGCTCCTACAATGAGCAGTTCTTC
>TRBJ2-5|NA|few|TRBV10-1
CASSVGQQETQYF
TGCGCCAGCAGTGTGGGACAACAAGAGACCCAGTACTTC
>TRBJ2-5|TRBD2|many|TRBV7-9
CASSPRGGLAGGPPQETQYF
TGTGCCAGCAGCCCCCGGGGTGGACTAGCGGGGGGCCCGCCCCAAGAGACCCAGTACTTC
>TRBJ2-2|NA|NA|TRBV21-1
CASSKEGLGQGDTGELFF
TGTGCCAGCAGCAAAGAGGGGTTGGGTCAGGGGGACACCGGGGAGCTGTTTTTT
>TRBJ2-1|TRBD2|NA|TRBV19
CASSIGTSGEEFF
TGTGCCAGTAGTATTGGCACTAGCGGGGAAGAGTTCTTC
>TRBJ1-1|NA|many|TRBV6-2/TRBV6-3
CASSYPTGPSEAFF
TGTGCCAGCAGTTACCCGACGGGCCCTTCTGAAGCTTTCTTT
>TRBJ1-4|NA|many|TRBV27
CASARTATNEKLFF
TGTGCCAGCGCCCGGACAGCAACTAATGAAAAACTGTTTTTT
>TRBJ2-2|NA|NA|TRBV6-5
CASSYRGPANTGELFF
TGTGCCAGCAGTTACCGGGGGCCTGCGAACACCGGGGAGCTGTTTTTT
>TRBJ1-5|TRBD1|many|TRBV20-1
CSAAGQGRSNQPQHF
TGCAGTGCTGCTGGACAGGGTAGGAGCAATCAGCCCCAGCATTTT
>TRBJ1-1|NA|few|TRBV27
CASGPTGNTEAFF
TGTGCCAGTGGCCCGACAGGGAACACTGAAGCTTTCTTT
>TRBJ1-4|NA|many|TRBV27
CASSLFLHEKLFF
TGTGCCAGCAGTTTATTTCTCCATGAAAAACTGTTTTTT